Detailed here is one T cell receptor (beta chain). Its antigen is unknown. There are no base qualities to consult, and no much larger clone falls within one base. The germline V gene sets CDR1 to SGHRS and CDR2 to YFSETQ. V loses 4 bases of germline sequence and J loses 4 bases, and the interval between the two ends is 11 bases. Taken from cysteine to phenylalanine, the CDR3 has 13 residues. The read is trimmed to its CDR3 DNA, 39 bases read in frame from base 1. The data stem from a study of blood T cell repertoires in COVID-19 (dated by TCRdb to about 2020). Background for the entire study: The collaborator samples originated in the United States, Italy and Spain and spanned the acute and convalescent phases of COVID-19. The prospective study material was composed of cDNA or gDNA derived from T cells, B-cell-depleted T cells, or PBMCs. The dataset comprised deeply sampled blood TCRbeta repertoires from subjects exposed to, actively infected with, or recovered from COVID-19. The repertoires were released in a freely available public database meant as a resource for research on the immune response to SARS-CoV-2. The samples were drawn from the first 160 participants of the ongoing ImmuneRACE study and from roughly 1,300 subjects provided by 6 global collaborators. Sample metadata almost always included a de-identified subject ID, COVID-19 status, age in years and sex. Where HLA class I and class II types were available, the types were taken from metadata supplied by the sample provider, not from assay-based typing. General conclusions and limits of the study: Clinical and demographic metadata were provided uncurated, with the amount varying by source and participant.

TCRbeta CDR3 regions were amplified from genomic DNA by means of the immunoSEQ Assay, a bias-controlled multiplex PCR. Concerning the study's data processing: Nucleated cell counts per sample were estimated from amplification of reference gene primers within the assay. To quantify the absolute abundance of each unique TCRbeta CDR3 rearrangement, sequence reads were collapsed and filtered. For each sample, productive Simpson clonality was calculated as the square root of Simpson's diversity index over productive rearrangements. TCRdb limited this immuneACCESS table to in-frame rearrangements with V and J called. A share of clones is missing; checked studies link under half to unresolved V genes, and the rest is unexplained. D and trimming come from the DNA, and the V and J calls and clone size come from that table. The sample table lists under 45,000 clones, 76% of them with a count of one. The top ten clonotypes cover over 25% of the sample.

Whole blood was collected in K2EDTA tubes by collaborating institutions according to the institutions' own protocols. For TCRbeta analysis, collaborators shipped samples in one of three forms: frozen whole blood, isolated PBMCs, or DNA extracted from either of those sample types. The V and J genes are TRBV5-1 and TRBJ1-2; no D gene call is confident. Sample: peripheral blood. The clonotype was recovered from an elderly man with acute or convalescent COVID-19. The sequenced DNA: TGCGCCAGCAGCGGGCAGAACCTCTATGGCTACACCTTC. This encodes CASSGQNLYGYTF.